The clone carrying this T cell receptor beta chain is termed medium-sized. The antigen is unknown. This sample stems from a study of liver allograft versus peripheral blood T cells. Study context: Transplanted livers and recipients' peripheral blood had their T cell receptor repertoires compared.

Study conclusions and caveats: It was reported that the T cell receptor repertoires found inside liver allografts differed from those that were detected in peripheral blood.

TCRdb reanalysed the reads using MiXCR and keeps one entry per CDR3 protein. The table lists more than 3,500 distinct CDR3 sequences, approximately 20% of them singletons. The CDR3 has 13 residues. V was shortened by 2 bases and J by 6 bases, with 11 bases between the two germline ends. The germline V gene has CDR1 DFQATT and CDR2 SNEGSKA (reference sequence). The chain is built from TRBV20-1 and TRBJ1-5; the D is unclear. The sequence came from a human patient who had a liver transplant. Some T cells may be transferred from the graft donor. The CDR3 spells CSARLGFVQPQHF. The CDR3, as DNA: TGCAGTGCTAGATTAGGGTTCGTTCAGCCCCAGCATTTT.